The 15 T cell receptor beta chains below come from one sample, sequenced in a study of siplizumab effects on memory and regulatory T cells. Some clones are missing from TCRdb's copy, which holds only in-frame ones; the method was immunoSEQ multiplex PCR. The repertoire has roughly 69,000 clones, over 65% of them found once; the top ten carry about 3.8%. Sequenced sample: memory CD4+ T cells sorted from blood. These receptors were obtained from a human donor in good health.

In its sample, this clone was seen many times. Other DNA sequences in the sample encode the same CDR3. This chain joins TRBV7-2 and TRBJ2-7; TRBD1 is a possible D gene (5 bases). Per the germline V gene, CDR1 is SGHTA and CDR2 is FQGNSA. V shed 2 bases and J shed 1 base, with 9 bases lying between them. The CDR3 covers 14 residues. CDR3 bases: TGTGCCAGCAGCTTACCGACAGATTCCTACGAGCAGTACTTC. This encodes CASSLPTDSYEQYF.

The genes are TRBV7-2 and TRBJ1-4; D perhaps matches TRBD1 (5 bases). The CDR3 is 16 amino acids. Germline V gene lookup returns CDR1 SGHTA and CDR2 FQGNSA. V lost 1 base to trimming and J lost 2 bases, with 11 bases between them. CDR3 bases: TGTGCCAGCAGCTTAGGGGGGGGTTATACTAATGAAAAACTGTTTTTT. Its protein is CASSLGGGYTNEKLFF.

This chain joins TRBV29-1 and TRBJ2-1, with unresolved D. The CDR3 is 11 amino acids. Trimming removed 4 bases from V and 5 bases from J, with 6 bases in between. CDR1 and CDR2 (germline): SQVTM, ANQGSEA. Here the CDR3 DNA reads TGCAGCGTTGCCTCAAACAATGAGCAGTTCTTC. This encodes CSVASNNEQFF.

CDR3 DNA: TGTGCCAGCAGTTCAGGTCTACCGGGAGATACGCAGTATTTT. It translates to CASSSGLPGDTQYF. V is TRBV5-4 and J is TRBJ2-3; D is unclear. Germline-derived CDR1 and CDR2 are SGHNT and YYREEE (reference sequence). Trimming took off 5 bases at V and 5 bases at J, with 15 bases between the two ends. There are 14 residues in the CDR3.

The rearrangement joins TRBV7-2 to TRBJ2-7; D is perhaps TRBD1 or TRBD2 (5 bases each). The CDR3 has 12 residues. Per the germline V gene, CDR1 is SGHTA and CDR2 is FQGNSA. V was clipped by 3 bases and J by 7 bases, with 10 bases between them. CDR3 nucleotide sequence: TGTGCCAGCAGCTTTTCGGGGCGGGAGCAGTACTTC. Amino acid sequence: CASSFSGREQYF.

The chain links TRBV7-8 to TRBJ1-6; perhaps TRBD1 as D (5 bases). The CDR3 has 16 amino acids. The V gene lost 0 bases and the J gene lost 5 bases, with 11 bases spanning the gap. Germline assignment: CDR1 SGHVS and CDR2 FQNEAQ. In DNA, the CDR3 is TGTGCCAGCAGCTTAGCGGGGGTGAGGGATAATTCACCCCTCCACTTT. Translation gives CASSLAGVRDNSPLHF.

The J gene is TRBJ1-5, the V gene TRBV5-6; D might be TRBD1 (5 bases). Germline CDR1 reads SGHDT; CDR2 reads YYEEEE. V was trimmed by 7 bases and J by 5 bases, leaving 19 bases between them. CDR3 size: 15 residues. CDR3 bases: TGTGCCAGCCGAGACTCGGGGCTACGGGATCAGCCCCAGCATTTT. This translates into CASRDSGLRDQPQHF.

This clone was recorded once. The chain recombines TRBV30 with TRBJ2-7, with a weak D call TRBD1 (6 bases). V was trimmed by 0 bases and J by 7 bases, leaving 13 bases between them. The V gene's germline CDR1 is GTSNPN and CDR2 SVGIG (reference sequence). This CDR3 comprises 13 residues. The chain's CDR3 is CAWSVSSRGEQYF. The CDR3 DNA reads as TGTGCCTGGAGTGTGTCTAGCAGGGGAGAGCAGTACTTC.

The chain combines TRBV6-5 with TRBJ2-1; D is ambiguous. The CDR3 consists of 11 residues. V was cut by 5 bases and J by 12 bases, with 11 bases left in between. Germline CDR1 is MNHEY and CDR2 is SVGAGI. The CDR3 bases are TGTGCCAGCAGTCCGTACTCGGGGCAGTTCTTC. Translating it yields CASSPYSGQFF.

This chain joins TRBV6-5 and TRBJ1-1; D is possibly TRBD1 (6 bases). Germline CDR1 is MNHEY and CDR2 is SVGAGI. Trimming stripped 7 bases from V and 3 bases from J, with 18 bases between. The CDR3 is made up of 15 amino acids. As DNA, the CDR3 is TGTGCCAGCATTAGGGGGACGTCGGGCGACACTGAAGCTTTCTTT. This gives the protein CASIRGTSGDTEAFF.

The CDR3 DNA is TGTGCCAGCAGTTACGATTACCGCTACGAGCAGTACTTC. It codes for CASSYDYRYEQYF. This chain joins TRBV6-6 and TRBJ2-7; D uncertain. Germline values: CDR1 MNHNY, CDR2 SVGAGI (reference sequence). Trimming stripped 2 bases from V and 3 bases from J, with 8 bases between. The CDR3 spans 13 residues.

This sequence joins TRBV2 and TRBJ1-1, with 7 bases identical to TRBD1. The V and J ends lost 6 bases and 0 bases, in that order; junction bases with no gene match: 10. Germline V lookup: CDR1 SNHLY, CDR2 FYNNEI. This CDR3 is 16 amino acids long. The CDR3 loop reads CASSAQGLKLNTEAFF. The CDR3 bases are TGTGCCAGCAGCGCACAGGGGTTAAAACTGAACACTGAAGCTTTCTTT.

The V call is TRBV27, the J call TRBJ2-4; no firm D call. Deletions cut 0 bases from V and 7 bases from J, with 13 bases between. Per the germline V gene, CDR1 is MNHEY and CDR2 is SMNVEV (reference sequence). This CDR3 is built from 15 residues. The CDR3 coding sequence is TGTGCCAGCAGTTTATCGGAAGGGAAAAGGAACATTCAGTACTTC. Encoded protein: CASSLSEGKRNIQYF.

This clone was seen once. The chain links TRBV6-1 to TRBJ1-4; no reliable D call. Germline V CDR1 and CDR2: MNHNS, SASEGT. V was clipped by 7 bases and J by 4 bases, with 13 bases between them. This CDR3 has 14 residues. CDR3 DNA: TGTGCCAGCACTGTGGCAGGCTTTAATGAAAAACTGTTTTTT. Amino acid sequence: CASTVAGFNEKLFF.

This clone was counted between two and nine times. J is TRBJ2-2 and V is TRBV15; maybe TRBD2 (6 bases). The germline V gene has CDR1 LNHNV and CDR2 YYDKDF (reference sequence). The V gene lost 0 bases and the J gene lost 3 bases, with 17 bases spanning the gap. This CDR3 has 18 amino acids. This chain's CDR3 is CATSRDLTGDRYTGELFF. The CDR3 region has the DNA TGTGCCACCAGCAGAGATTTAACGGGGGACCGATACACCGGGGAGCTGTTTTTT.